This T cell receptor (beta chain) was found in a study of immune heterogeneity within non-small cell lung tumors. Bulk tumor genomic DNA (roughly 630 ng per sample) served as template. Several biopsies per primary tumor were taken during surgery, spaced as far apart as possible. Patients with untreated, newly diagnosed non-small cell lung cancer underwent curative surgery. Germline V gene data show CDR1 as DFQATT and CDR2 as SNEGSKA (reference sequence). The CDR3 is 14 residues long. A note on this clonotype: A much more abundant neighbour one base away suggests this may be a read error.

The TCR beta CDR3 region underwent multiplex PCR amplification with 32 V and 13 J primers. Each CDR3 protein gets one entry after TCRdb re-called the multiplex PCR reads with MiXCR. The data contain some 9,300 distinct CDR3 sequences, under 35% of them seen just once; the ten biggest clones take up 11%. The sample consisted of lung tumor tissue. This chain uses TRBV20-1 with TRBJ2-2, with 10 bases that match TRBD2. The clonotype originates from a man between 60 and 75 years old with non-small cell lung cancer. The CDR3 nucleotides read TGCGGTGCTTTAGAACTAGCGGGAACCGGGGAGCTGTTTTTT. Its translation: CGALELAGTGELFF.